This T cell receptor (beta chain) was sequenced during a study of T-cell memory formation after mild COVID-19 (dated by TCRdb to about 2021). Looking at the study overall: TCR sequence clusters from the two donors were found to be largely donor specific. In two donors, T-cell clones that expanded and contracted after mild COVID-19 were tracked by sequencing TCRalpha and TCRbeta repertoires over time. Two young, previously healthy adult volunteers made up the cohort, one male and one female.

The CDR3, cysteine through phenylalanine, is 16 amino acids long. CDR3 DNA only is kept here, 48 bases in frame from base 1. V sheds 0 bases and J sheds 0 bases, leaving 10 bases between their ends. This clonotype was found a few times. There is no known antigen for this receptor. No much larger clone exists at a distance of one base, and base qualities are not known. Sequencing relied on an Illumina NovaSeq 6000. TCRalpha and TCRbeta cDNA libraries were constructed by 5'RACE with constant-segment primers, with sample barcodes and unique molecular identifiers being introduced. Trizol reagent was used to extract RNA from every sample. Libraries were amplified in two PCR steps, with a second sample barcode and Illumina TruSeq adapters added in the second step. Sequencing of libraries was performed on an Illumina NovaSeq with 2 x 150 bp paired-end reads. The original pipeline was this. Demultiplexing of reads and collapsing into UMI-guided consensus sequences were performed with migec v1.2.7. Using mixcr v2.1.11, the UMI consensuses were aligned to TRA and TRB V and J templates and assembled into clonotypes. A clonotype was counted as expanded or contracted only when both edgeR and NoisET called the clonotype significant, with the noise models trained on biological replicates. edgeR calls used a false discovery rate-adjusted p below 0.01 and a log2 fold-change threshold of 1. As an exploratory analysis of dynamics, PCA with hierarchical clustering was applied to max-normalized trajectories of the 1000 most abundant clonotypes. Separately sequenced CD4+ and CD8+ repertoires were used to assign a CD4 or CD8 phenotype to each responding clone. TCRdb took the public reads, trimmed them with fastp at Q25, ran MiXCR for clone calling and kept in-frame beta chains. CDR3 protein duplicates are merged, each entry listing the most common genes and DNA. TCRdb assigned the V and J calls; the authors' analysis was not used. For this sample there are about 430,000 distinct CDR3 sequences; approximately 19% appear just once. Of the sample, about 22% falls within the top ten clones.

Ficoll-Paque density gradient centrifugation was the method used to isolate PBMCs. Study-wide findings and limitations: SARS-CoV-2 specificity of the second-wave clones peaking on day 37 was not confirmed. From day 15 to 85, contracting clones showed balanced CD4/CD8 phenotypes, whereas a second wave of clones that expanded from day 15 to 37 leaned towards CD4+. Contracting CD4+ clones turned up mainly in the CM and EM memory subsets, whereas EMRA was where CD8+ clones were enriched. Some responding clones were found in pre-infection memory, which suggests that pre-existing cross-reactive memory T cells took part in the SARS-CoV-2 response. Only a couple of mild cases were covered in the study, and larger cohorts including severe cases with pre-infection samples were considered necessary.

This TCR was sampled from a man between 18 and 35 years old who had mild COVID-19 (a few samples of this study predate the infection). The sample titles of this study are shuffled in the database, so cell type and time point are left out; the donor was told from shared clones. Specimen: PBMCs or a T cell subset sorted from them (not recorded which). Rearrangement joined TRBV12-3 or TRBV12-4 to TRBJ2-3, with the D gene not clear enough to name. The CDR3 reads CASSLAQQSSTDTQYF. DNA sequence: TGTGCCAGCAGTTTAGCCCAACAGTCTAGCACAGATACGCAGTATTTT.